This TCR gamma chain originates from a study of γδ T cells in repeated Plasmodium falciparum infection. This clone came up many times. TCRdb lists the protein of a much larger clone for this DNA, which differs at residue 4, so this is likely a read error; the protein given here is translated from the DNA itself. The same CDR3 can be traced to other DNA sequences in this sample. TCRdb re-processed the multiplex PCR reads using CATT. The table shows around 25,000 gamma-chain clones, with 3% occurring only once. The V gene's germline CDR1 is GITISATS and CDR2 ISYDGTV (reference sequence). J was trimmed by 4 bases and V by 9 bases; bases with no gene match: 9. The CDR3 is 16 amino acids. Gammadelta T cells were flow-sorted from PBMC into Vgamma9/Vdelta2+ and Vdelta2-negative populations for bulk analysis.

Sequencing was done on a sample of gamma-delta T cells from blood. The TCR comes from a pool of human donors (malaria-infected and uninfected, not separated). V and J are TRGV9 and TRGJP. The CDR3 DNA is TGTGCCTTGCGGAGAAGTCAAGAGTTGGGCAAAAAAATCAAGGTATTT. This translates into CALRRSQELGKKIKVF.